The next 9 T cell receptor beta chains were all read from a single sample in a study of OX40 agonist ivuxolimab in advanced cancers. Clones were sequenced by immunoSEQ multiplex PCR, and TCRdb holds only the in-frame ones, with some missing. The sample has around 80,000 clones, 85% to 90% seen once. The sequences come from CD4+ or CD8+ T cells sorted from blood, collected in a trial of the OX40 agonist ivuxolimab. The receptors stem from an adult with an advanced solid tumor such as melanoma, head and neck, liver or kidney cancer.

CDR3 loop: CASVRGGGLLYF. As DNA, the CDR3 is TGTGCCAGCGTCCGGGGCGGGGGGTTGCTGTATTTT. V gene TRBV2 combines with J gene TRBJ2-3; 8 bases line up with TRBD2. Germline CDR1 and CDR2: SNHLY and FYNNEI. With 8 bases clipped from V and 14 bases from J, the junction kept 12 bases outside the gene matches. The CDR3 contains 12 residues.

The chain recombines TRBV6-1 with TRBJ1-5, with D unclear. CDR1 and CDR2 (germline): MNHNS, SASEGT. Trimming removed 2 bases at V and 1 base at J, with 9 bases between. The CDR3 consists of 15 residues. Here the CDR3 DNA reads TGTGCCAGCAGTGAATCCGGTTCAAGCAATCAGCCCCAGCATTTT. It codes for CASSESGSSNQPQHF.

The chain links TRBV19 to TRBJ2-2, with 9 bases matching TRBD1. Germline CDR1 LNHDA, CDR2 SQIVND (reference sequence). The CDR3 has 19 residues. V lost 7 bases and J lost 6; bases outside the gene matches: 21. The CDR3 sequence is CASNRGTGGEIWKSGELFF. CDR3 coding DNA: TGTGCCAGTAATCGTGGTACAGGGGGCGAAATATGGAAATCCGGGGAGCTGTTTTTT.

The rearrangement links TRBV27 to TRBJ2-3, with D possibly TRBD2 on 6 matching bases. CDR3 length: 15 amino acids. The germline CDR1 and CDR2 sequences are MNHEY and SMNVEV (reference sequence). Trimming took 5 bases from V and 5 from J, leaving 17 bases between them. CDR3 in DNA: TGTGCCAGCAGTCTAGTCGGGACTCGGCAAGATACGCAGTATTTT. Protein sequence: CASSLVGTRQDTQYF.

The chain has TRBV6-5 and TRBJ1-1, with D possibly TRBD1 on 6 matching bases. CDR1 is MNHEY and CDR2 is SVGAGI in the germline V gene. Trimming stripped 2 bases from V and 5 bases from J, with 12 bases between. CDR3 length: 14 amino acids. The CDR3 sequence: CASSYGGAETEAFF. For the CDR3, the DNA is TGTGCCAGCAGTTACGGGGGGGCTGAGACTGAAGCTTTCTTT.

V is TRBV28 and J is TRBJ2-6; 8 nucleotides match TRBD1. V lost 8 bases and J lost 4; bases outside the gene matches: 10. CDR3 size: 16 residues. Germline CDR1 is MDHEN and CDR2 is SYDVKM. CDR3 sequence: CASLRGLRAGANVLTF. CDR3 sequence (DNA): TGTGCCAGCCTCAGGGGGCTTCGGGCAGGGGCCAACGTCCTGACTTTC.

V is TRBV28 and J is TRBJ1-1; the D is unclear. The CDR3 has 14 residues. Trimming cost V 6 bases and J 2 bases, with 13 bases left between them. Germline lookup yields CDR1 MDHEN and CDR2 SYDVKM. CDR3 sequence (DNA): TGTGCCAGCAGCCCCCCCCTGGGAAACACTGAAGCTTTCTTT. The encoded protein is CASSPPLGNTEAFF.

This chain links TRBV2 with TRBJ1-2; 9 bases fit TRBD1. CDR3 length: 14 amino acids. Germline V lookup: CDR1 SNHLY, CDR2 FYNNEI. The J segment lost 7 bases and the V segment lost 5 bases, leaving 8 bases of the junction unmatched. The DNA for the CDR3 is TGTGCCAGCAGTTATGGGACAGGGAAAGGTGGCTACACCTTC. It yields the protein CASSYGTGKGGYTF.

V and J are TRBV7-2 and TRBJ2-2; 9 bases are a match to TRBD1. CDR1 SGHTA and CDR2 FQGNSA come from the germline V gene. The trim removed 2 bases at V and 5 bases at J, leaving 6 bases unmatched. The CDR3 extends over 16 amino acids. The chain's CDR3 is CASSLYRGQSTGELFF. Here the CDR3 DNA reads TGTGCCAGCAGCTTATACAGGGGGCAGTCGACCGGGGAGCTGTTTTTT.